This note documents a single T cell receptor beta chain sequence. Its cognate antigen is unknown. This sample was included in a study of beta chain features in type 1 diabetes. Study information: Cell yields, gender and age were comparable in patients and healthy donors.

A sort by CD45RO/CCR7/CD25/CD127/CD95/CD27 yielded CD4+ naive, central memory, regulatory and stem cell-like memory cells. Investigators reverse transcribed all isolated RNA, so they sequenced expressed TCRB transcripts. The table came from immunoSEQ multiplex PCR; TCRdb's copy has only in-frame clones and leaves some out. The table has a few hundred thousand clones, around 10% seen once. Germline V gives CDR1 SNHLY, CDR2 FYNNEI. Trimming removed 5 bases at V and 0 bases at J, with 10 bases between. CDR3 length: 14 residues. Study-level points and caveats: Among patients, naive, central memory and Treg TCRB repertoires appeared more similar than among healthy donors.

This receptor was taken from a woman under 30 in good health. Sequenced: naive CD4+ T cells from blood. The V call is TRBV2, the J call TRBJ2-5; possible D gene TRBD1, 5 bases. The CDR3 loop is CASSYDRNQETQYF. The CDR3 DNA reads TGTGCCAGCAGTTATGACAGAAACCAAGAGACCCAGTACTTC.